This entry is about one T cell receptor (beta chain). Time point reported: after trial treatment. The treatment is: LDRT plus nivolumab, ipilimumab, low-dose cyclophosphamide and aspirin (RACIN trial). Low-dose radiotherapy, low-dose cyclophosphamide, aspirin, ipilimumab and nivolumab were all given to the donors. CDR1 and CDR2 from the germline V gene are SEHNR and FQNEAQ (reference sequence). The CDR3 has 15 residues. With 5 bases removed from V and 2 bases from J, the gap between germline ends came to 13 bases. First-strand cDNA used TRAV- and TRBV-specific primers, covering alpha and beta chains. The PCR that amplified TCRs ran for 20 cycles, relying on a constant-region primer and a V-primer adapter. Via MiXCR, TCRdb re-called the reads, giving one row per CDR3 protein. Of around 80,000 distinct CDR3 sequences listed, over 15% are singletons. These data come from a study of low-dose radiotherapy and immunotherapy resistance in tumors.

This rearrangement joins TRBV7-9 to TRBJ1-5, with no clear D. Sequenced here: PBMCs, sampled after low-dose radiotherapy plus immunotherapy. The receptor's source is a male donor with prostate cancer. The CDR3 DNA reads as TGTGCCAGCAGCCCCCCGTCGGGAGGCAATCAGCCCCAGCATTTT. Encoded protein: CASSPPSGGNQPQHF.